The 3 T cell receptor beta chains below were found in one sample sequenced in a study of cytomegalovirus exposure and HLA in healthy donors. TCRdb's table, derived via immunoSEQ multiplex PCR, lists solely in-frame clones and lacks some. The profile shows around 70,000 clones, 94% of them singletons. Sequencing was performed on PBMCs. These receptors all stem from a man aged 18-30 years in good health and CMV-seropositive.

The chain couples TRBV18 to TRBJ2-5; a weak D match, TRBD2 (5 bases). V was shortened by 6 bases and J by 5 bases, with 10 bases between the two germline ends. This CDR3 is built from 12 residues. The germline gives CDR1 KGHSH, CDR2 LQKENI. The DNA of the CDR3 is TGTGCCAGCTCCCCCGGAGGTGAGACCCAGTACTTC. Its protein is CASSPGGETQYF.

In nucleotides, the CDR3 is TGTGCCATCAGTGAGTCGGGACAAAGCACAGATACGCAGTATTTT. The encoded protein is CAISESGQSTDTQYF. The chain recombines TRBV10-3 with TRBJ2-3, with D tentatively TRBD1 (6 bases). The CDR3 loop spans 15 amino acids. Germline loops: CDR1 ENHRY, CDR2 SYGVKD. Trimming took off 0 bases at V and 0 bases at J, with 7 bases between the two ends.

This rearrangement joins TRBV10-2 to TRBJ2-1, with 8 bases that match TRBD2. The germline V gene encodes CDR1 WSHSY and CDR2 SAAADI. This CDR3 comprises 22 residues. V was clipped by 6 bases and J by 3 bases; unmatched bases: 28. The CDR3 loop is CASREPTERIGTRVFLYNEQFF. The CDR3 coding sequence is TGCGCCAGCAGAGAGCCTACTGAGAGAATAGGGACTAGAGTGTTCCTCTACAATGAGCAGTTCTTC.